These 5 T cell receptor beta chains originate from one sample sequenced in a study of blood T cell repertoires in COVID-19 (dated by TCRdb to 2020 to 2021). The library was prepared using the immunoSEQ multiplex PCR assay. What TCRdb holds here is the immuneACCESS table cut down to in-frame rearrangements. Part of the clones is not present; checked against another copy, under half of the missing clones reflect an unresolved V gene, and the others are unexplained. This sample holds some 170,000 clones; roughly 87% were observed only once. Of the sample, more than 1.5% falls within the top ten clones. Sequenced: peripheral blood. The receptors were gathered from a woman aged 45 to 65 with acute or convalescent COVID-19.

The CDR3 nucleotides are TGTGCCAGCAGCACCCAGGGATACTATAGCAATCAGCCCCAGCATTTT. Encoded protein: CASSTQGYYSNQPQHF. The gene calls are TRBV7-2 and TRBJ1-5; the D gene is possibly TRBD1 (5 bases). Germline V lookup: CDR1 SGHTA, CDR2 FQGNSA. The V end lost 5 bases, the J end lost 0 bases, and 14 bases lay between the germline ends. The CDR3 spans 16 residues.

CDR3 in DNA: TGCGCCAGCAGCCAAGACCTAGGGCCGAGGGGGATTTCACCCCTCCACTTT. This translates into CASSQDLGPRGISPLHF. The V gene is TRBV4-3, the J gene TRBJ1-6, with a possible D match to TRBD1 (6 bases). The V end lost 0 bases, the J end lost 9 bases, and 18 bases lay between the germline ends. Looked up from germline, CDR1 is LGHNA and CDR2 is YSLEER. The CDR3 totals 17 residues.

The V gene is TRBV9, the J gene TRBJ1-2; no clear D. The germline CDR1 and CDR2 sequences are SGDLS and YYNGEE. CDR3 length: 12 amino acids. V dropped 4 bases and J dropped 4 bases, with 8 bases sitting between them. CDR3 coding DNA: TGTGCCAGCAGCCCGTCGGTCTATGGCTACACCTTC. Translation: CASSPSVYGYTF.

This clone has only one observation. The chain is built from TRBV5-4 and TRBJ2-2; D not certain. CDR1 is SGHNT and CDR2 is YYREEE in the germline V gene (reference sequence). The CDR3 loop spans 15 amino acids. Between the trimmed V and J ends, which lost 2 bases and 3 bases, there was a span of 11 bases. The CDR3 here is CASSFGQFDTGELFF. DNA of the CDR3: TGTGCCAGCAGCTTTGGGCAGTTCGACACCGGGGAGCTGTTTTTT.

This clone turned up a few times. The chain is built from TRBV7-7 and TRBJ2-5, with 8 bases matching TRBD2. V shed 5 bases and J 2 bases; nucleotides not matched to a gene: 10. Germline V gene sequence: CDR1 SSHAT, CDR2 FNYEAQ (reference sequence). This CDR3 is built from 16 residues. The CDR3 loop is CASSHWPAGGQETQYF. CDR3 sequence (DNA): TGTGCCAGCAGCCACTGGCCGGCGGGGGGTCAAGAGACCCAGTACTTC.